The 27 T cell receptor beta chains given below trace back to one sample, sequenced in a study of T cells after yellow fever vaccination. TCRdb reprocessed the 5' RACE reads with MiXCR, giving one entry per CDR3 protein. The sample includes about 300,000 distinct CDR3 sequences, less than 9.5% of them seen just once. This sample comprised CD4+ T cells sorted from PBMCs, obtained 5 days after the yellow fever booster vaccination. The receptors come from a man between 18 and 35 years old who received the YFV17D yellow fever vaccine.

This clonotype has a handful of counts. J is TRBJ1-6 and V is TRBV30; no firm D call. V was clipped by 2 bases and J by 7 bases, with 18 bases between them. CDR1 is GTSNPN and CDR2 is SVGIG in the germline V gene (reference sequence). This CDR3 comprises 16 residues. For the CDR3, the DNA is TGTGCCTGGAGTACCCCCCAGGTGGTGAAGAATTCACCCCTCCACTTT. This codes for CAWSTPQVVKNSPLHF.

This chain uses TRBV27 with TRBJ2-7; D tentatively reads TRBD1 or TRBD2 (5 bases each). Germline CDR1 and CDR2: MNHEY and SMNVEV (reference sequence). The ends were cut back, 3 bases at V and 4 bases at J, with 10 bases in the middle. CDR3 length equals 13 residues. CDR3 sequence: CASSFGTTYEQYF. The CDR3 DNA sequence: TGTGCCAGCAGTTTTGGGACCACTTACGAGCAGTACTTC.

This clonotype was seen more than once but under ten times. This chain joins TRBV19 and TRBJ1-5; possible D gene TRBD1, 6 bases. The germline V and J ends were trimmed by 5 bases and 5 bases, with 13 bases remaining between them. This CDR3 comprises 14 residues. Germline V gene sequence: CDR1 LNHDA, CDR2 SQIVND (reference sequence). The CDR3 loop reads CASSSDSAYQPQHF. The CDR3 region has the DNA TGTGCCAGTAGTTCGGACAGTGCCTATCAGCCCCAGCATTTT.

This chain links TRBV20-1 with TRBJ1-6; possible D gene TRBD1, 5 bases. V was cut by 6 bases and J by 6 bases, with 18 bases left in between. Germline CDR1 DFQATT, CDR2 SNEGSKA (reference sequence). The CDR3 spans 15 residues. CDR3 sequence reads: CSAHTAGFGNSPLHF. CDR3 DNA sequence: TGCAGTGCGCATACCGCAGGGTTCGGTAATTCACCCCTCCACTTT.

The genes are TRBV5-6 and TRBJ1-5; D possibly corresponds to TRBD1 (5 bases). CDR1 and CDR2 (germline): SGHDT, YYEEEE. The CDR3 has 12 amino acids. V lost 4 bases and J 6 bases, leaving 8 bases between the germline ends. CDR3 sequence reads: CASSQGSQPQHF. Here the CDR3 DNA reads TGTGCCAGCAGCCAGGGTTCTCAGCCCCAGCATTTT.

This clonotype was seen a handful of times. The chain combines TRBV7-2 with TRBJ2-1; TRBD2 might be the D (5 bases). Trimming left V 5 bases short and J 3 bases short, with 14 bases between. In germline, CDR1 is SGHTA, CDR2 FQGNSA. The CDR3 extends over 15 amino acids. CDR3 sequence reads: CASSKQAENYNEQFF. The CDR3 DNA reads as TGTGCCAGCAGCAAACAAGCGGAGAACTACAATGAGCAGTTCTTC.

The chain uses TRBV7-2 and TRBJ1-1; D is ambiguous. Deletions cut 3 bases from V and 1 base from J, with 9 bases between. The CDR3 loop spans 14 amino acids. The germline V gene encodes CDR1 SGHTA and CDR2 FQGNSA. This chain's CDR3 is CASSFGSPNTEAFF. In DNA form, the CDR3 reads TGTGCCAGCAGCTTTGGAAGCCCGAACACTGAAGCTTTCTTT. The whole variable domain, remainder taken from reference TRBV7-2 and TRBJ1-1, is GAGVSQSPSNKVTEKGKDVELRCDPISGHTALYWYRQSLGQGLEFLIYFQGNSAPDKSGLPSDRFSAERTGGSVSTLTIQRTQQEDSAVYLCASSFGSPNTEAFFGQGTRLTVV.

The chain employs TRBV5-1 and TRBJ1-6; no clear D gene. Trimming shortened V by 4 bases and J by 10 bases, and 15 bases separated the two germline ends. This CDR3 region has 14 residues. Germline V CDR1 and CDR2: SGHRS, YFSETQ. For the CDR3, the DNA is TGCGCCAGCAGCGAGCGAAGCTCTGACTCACCCCTCCACTTT. Its translation is CASSERSSDSPLHF.

This clonotype was recorded a few times. The rearrangement joins TRBV5-6 to TRBJ2-2, with 7 bases identical to TRBD2. The CDR3 is 15 amino acids. Germline CDR1 reads SGHDT; CDR2 reads YYEEEE. Germline trimming cut 4 bases from V and 7 bases from J; bases unmatched to any gene: 10. This CDR3 reads CASSPFAGVNGELFF. As DNA, the CDR3 is TGTGCCAGCAGCCCCTTCGCGGGGGTTAACGGGGAGCTGTTTTTT.

This clonotype occurred a few times. The V call is TRBV5-1, the J call TRBJ2-1; 13 positions agree with TRBD2. CDR3 length equals 18 residues. The V and J ends lost 2 bases and 1 base, in that order; junction bases with no gene match: 6. Germline V gene data show CDR1 as SGHRS and CDR2 as YFSETQ. In DNA, the CDR3 is TGCGCCAGCAGCTTCGGGACTAGCGGGGCAGATTCCTACAATGAGCAGTTCTTC. It codes for CASSFGTSGADSYNEQFF.

The sample holds many counts of this clonotype. This rearrangement joins TRBV5-1 to TRBJ2-3; D is unclear. Trimming left V 6 bases short and J 0 bases short, with 14 bases between. The germline gives CDR1 SGHRS, CDR2 YFSETQ. This CDR3 has 15 residues. The CDR3, as DNA: TGCGCCAGCAACCAGGCACGGGCCAGCACAGATACGCAGTATTTT. Translation: CASNQARASTDTQYF. Supplemented by reference TRBV5-1 and TRBJ2-3, the full variable domain reads KAGVTQTPRYLIKTRGQQVTLSCSPISGHRSVSWYQQTPGQGLQFLFEYFSETQRNKGNFPGRFSGRQFSNSRSEMNVSTLELGDSALYLCASNQARASTDTQYFGPGTRLTVL.

This clonotype was recorded at least ten times. The chain is built from TRBV4-2 and TRBJ1-2, with D perhaps TRBD1 (5 bases). The CDR3 is made up of 14 amino acids. Germline values: CDR1 LGHNA, CDR2 YNFKEQ. V was pared by 0 bases and J by 8 bases, with 13 bases between. This chain's CDR3 is CASSQDLVGDGYTF. The DNA for the CDR3 is TGTGCCAGCAGCCAAGATCTTGTGGGGGACGGCTACACCTTC.

The chain is built from TRBV5-1 and TRBJ2-1; 13 positions match TRBD2. Per germline, CDR1 SGHRS and CDR2 YFSETQ. CDR3 length equals 17 residues. The ends lost 0 bases at V and 8 bases at J; junction bases unmatched: 8. CDR3 sequence: CASSLATSGGAGHEQFF. The DNA for the CDR3 is TGCGCCAGCAGCTTGGCAACTAGCGGGGGGGCCGGCCATGAGCAGTTCTTC.

This clonotype was observed a handful of times. The chain couples TRBV10-3 to TRBJ1-1; the D gene is possibly TRBD1 (5 bases). The CDR3 sequence is 14 residues long. Germline V CDR1 and CDR2: ENHRY, SYGVKD. The V end was cut by 2 bases, the J end by 1 base, with 8 bases between. CDR3 in DNA: TGTGCCATCAGTGAGCTCCAGGGGAACACTGAAGCTTTCTTT. Protein product: CAISELQGNTEAFF.

This clonotype has more than one count but fewer than ten. The J gene is TRBJ1-2, the V gene TRBV6-6; D may be TRBD1 (6 bases). Germline V lookup: CDR1 MNHNY, CDR2 SVGAGI (reference sequence). CDR3 length: 14 amino acids. The V gene lost 6 bases and the J gene lost 4 bases, with 15 bases spanning the gap. The CDR3 region has the DNA TGTGCCAGCAGAGGGGACATAACGGGCTATGGCTACACCTTC. It yields the protein CASRGDITGYGYTF.

In this sample, this clonotype turned up a few times. V and J are TRBV11-2 and TRBJ2-7; no definite D call. V dropped 6 bases and J dropped 12 bases, with 18 bases sitting between them. The CDR3 contains 12 residues. Looked up from germline, CDR1 is SGHAT and CDR2 is FQNNGV. Here the CDR3 DNA reads TGTGCCAGCAGGAAGGCTACCCTACGAAGGTACTTC. This codes for CASRKATLRRYF. The full variable domain, completed using reference TRBV11-2 and TRBJ2-7, is EAGVAQSPRYKIIEKRQSVAFWCNPISGHATLYWYQQILGQGPKLLIQFQNNGVVDDSQLPKDRFSAERLKGVDSTLKIQPAKLEDSAVYLCASRKATLRRYFGPGTRLTVT.

At least ten counts were recorded for this clonotype. The chain carries TRBV12-3 or TRBV12-4 and TRBJ1-1; 8 bases fit TRBD1. The CDR3 extends over 15 amino acids. Trimming removed 4 bases from V and 5 bases from J; junction bases left unmatched: 9. The CDR3 DNA is TGTGCCAGCAGTTCCCAGACAGGGGTTTGGACTGAAGCTTTCTTT. Protein: CASSSQTGVWTEAFF.

This clonotype showed up many times. The rearrangement links TRBV5-1 to TRBJ2-7, with TRBD1 identical over 8 bases. Germline CDR1 and CDR2: SGHRS and YFSETQ. The CDR3 runs to 15 residues. Unmatched junction bases numbered 5, after V lost 0 bases and J lost 3 bases. The CDR3 DNA reads TGCGCCAGCAGCTTGGCCCCGGGACAGGACTACGAGCAGTACGTC. Its protein product is CASSLAPGQDYEQYV.

The J gene is TRBJ1-5, the V gene TRBV3-1; perhaps TRBD1 as D (6 bases). The V gene lost 0 bases and the J gene lost 6 bases, with 12 bases spanning the gap. The CDR3 is made up of 15 amino acids. The germline V gene has CDR1 LGHDT and CDR2 YNNKEL (reference sequence). The CDR3 sequence: CASSQDSGGAQPQHF. The DNA for the CDR3 is TGTGCCAGCAGCCAAGATTCGGGGGGGGCTCAGCCCCAGCATTTT.

This clonotype was observed at least ten times. The chain recombines TRBV29-1 with TRBJ2-3, with D unresolved. The length of the CDR3 is 14 residues. The germline V gene encodes CDR1 SQVTM and CDR2 ANQGSEA. The V end was cut by 7 bases, the J end by 2 bases, with 16 bases between. The CDR3 DNA reads as TGCAGCGCCGAACCAGGAGCCCACACAGATACGCAGTATTTT. This encodes CSAEPGAHTDTQYF.

The rearrangement joins TRBV6-2 or TRBV6-3 to TRBJ2-7; D is unresolved. The germline V and J ends were trimmed by 5 bases and 1 base, with 6 bases remaining between them. Germline V gene data show CDR1 as MNHEY and CDR2 as SVGEGT. The CDR3 totals 12 residues. DNA of the CDR3: TGTGCCAGCAGTAAGGTATCCTACGAGCAGTACGTC. This codes for CASSKVSYEQYV.

The V and J genes are TRBV6-6 and TRBJ1-2; 7 positions agree with TRBD1. The CDR3 runs 14 residues. Trimming took 5 bases from V and 2 from J; bases not matched to a gene: 5. Germline V gene lookup returns CDR1 MNHNY and CDR2 SVGAGI (reference sequence). CDR3 region: CASSQAGQNYGYTF. For the CDR3, the DNA is TGTGCCAGCAGTCAGGCGGGACAGAACTATGGCTACACCTTC.

CDR3 amino acids: CASSEGLFADLREQYV. DNA of the CDR3: TGTGCCAGCAGTGAAGGCCTCTTCGCTGACCTACGGGAGCAGTACGTC. The V gene is TRBV6-1, the J gene TRBJ2-7; D not resolved. Germline loops: CDR1 MNHNS, CDR2 SASEGT. The CDR3 loop spans 16 amino acids. V was pared by 1 base and J by 7 bases, with 20 bases between.

This sequence joins TRBV18 and TRBJ1-1; D call uncertain. V was shortened by 6 bases and J by 3 bases, with 11 bases between the two germline ends. The CDR3 is 13 residues long. Germline CDR1 reads KGHSH; CDR2 reads LQKENI. The CDR3 region is CASSMWEDTEAFF. The CDR3 DNA is TGTGCCAGCTCCATGTGGGAGGACACTGAAGCTTTCTTT. Together with reference TRBV18 and TRBJ1-1, the CDR3 gives the full variable domain: NAGVMQNPRHLVRRRGQEARLRCSPMKGHSHVYWYRQLPEEGLKFMVYLQKENIIDESGMPKERFSAEFPKEGPSILRIQQVVRGDSAAYFCASSMWEDTEAFFGQGTRLTVV.

In its sample, this clonotype was seen a few times. In DNA form, the CDR3 reads TGTGCCAGCAGCCCTACTTACTCCTATGGCTACACCTTC. Translated, it gives CASSPTYSYGYTF. This sequence joins TRBV7-2 and TRBJ1-2; D ambiguous. The CDR3 runs to 13 residues. CDR1 is SGHTA, CDR2 FQGNSA, per germline. The V end was cut by 5 bases, the J end by 4 bases, with 11 bases between.

The rearrangement joins TRBV4-1 to TRBJ2-2, with D unclear. CDR1 and CDR2 (germline): MGHRA, YSYEKL. The CDR3 is made up of 15 amino acids. Trimming shortened V by 5 bases and J by 7 bases, and 17 bases separated the two germline ends. CDR3 nucleotides: TGCGCCAGCAGCTACGACGGAAAATTGAGCGGGGAGCTGTTTTTT. Amino acids: CASSYDGKLSGELFF.

The chain has TRBV7-6 and TRBJ1-1; TRBD1 is a possible D gene (5 bases). V shed 5 bases and J shed 3 bases, with 19 bases lying between them. CDR3 length: 16 amino acids. Germline lookup yields CDR1 SGHVS and CDR2 FNYEAQ. CDR3 nucleotides: TGTGCCAGCAGCCGCAATTTAGGGGCCGGGGACACTGAAGCTTTCTTT. This encodes CASSRNLGAGDTEAFF.